The next 9 T cell receptor beta chains were all read from a single sample in a study of shared clonotypes between healthy human individuals (dated by TCRdb to 2018 to 2021). Library generation was performed with the immunoSEQ multiplex PCR assay. The clones in this table, taken by TCRdb from immuneACCESS, are in-frame only. Not every clone is retained; where verified, under half of the shortfall comes from an unresolved V gene, and the cause of the rest is unknown. This sample has millions of clones in its table, and around nine tenths of those were observed once. Jointly, the top ten make up roughly 0.13% of the sample. Input material: naive CD4+ T cells sorted from blood. The cell subset or site label here, explained by the study, means: CD45RA+ positively selected. The origin of the receptors is a man younger than 30 in good health.

The chain has TRBV27 and TRBJ2-7, with TRBD2 as a possible D gene (5 bases). This CDR3 spans 14 amino acids. Trimming removed 6 bases at V and 6 bases at J, with 18 bases between. Germline-derived CDR1 and CDR2 are MNHEY and SMNVEV (reference sequence). For the CDR3, the DNA is TGTGCCAGCAGATCGACCCCGGGATCAGGCGAGCAGTACTTC. Amino acid sequence: CASRSTPGSGEQYF.

This chain uses TRBV2 with TRBJ1-1; 8 nucleotides line up with TRBD1. Trimming cost V 8 bases and J 0 bases; bases outside gene matches: 5. This CDR3 contains 14 residues. CDR1 is SNHLY and CDR2 is FYNNEI in the germline V gene. Written as DNA, the CDR3 is TGTGCCAGCGGACGACAGGGGATGAACACTGAAGCTTTCTTT. It encodes CASGRQGMNTEAFF.

This clone appeared a single time. The CDR3 DNA follows: TGCGCCAGCAGCTTGGCGAGGACAGGGGTCTACGAGCAGTACTTC. Its translation: CASSLARTGVYEQYF. This chain joins TRBV5-1 and TRBJ2-7, with TRBD1 matching 9 bases. V lost 0 bases to trimming and J lost 3 bases; unmatched junction nucleotides: 4. This CDR3 has 15 amino acids. CDR1 is SGHRS and CDR2 is YFSETQ in the germline V gene. The variable domain in full, with the rest retrieved from reference TRBV5-1 and TRBJ2-7, is KAGVTQTPRYLIKTRGQQVTLSCSPISGHRSVSWYQQTPGQGLQFLFEYFSETQRNKGNFPGRFSGRQFSNSRSEMNVSTLELGDSALYLCASSLARTGVYEQYFGPGTRLTVT.

The V and J genes are TRBV10-3 and TRBJ2-7; D is undetermined. The V gene's germline CDR1 is ENHRY and CDR2 SYGVKD. The V end was cut by 4 bases, the J end by 1 base, with 8 bases between. The CDR3 is 13 amino acids. CDR3 nucleotide sequence: TGTGCCATCAGTGTGGTCCAGTCCTACGAGCAGTACTTC. This gives the protein CAISVVQSYEQYF.

CDR3 DNA: TGTGCCATCGGTGGCGCGGGTATGTACAATGAGCAGTTCTTC. Protein: CAIGGAGMYNEQFF. This chain links TRBV10-3 with TRBJ2-1; TRBD2 might be the D (5 bases). The CDR3 is 14 amino acids. The V gene's germline CDR1 is ENHRY and CDR2 SYGVKD. With 8 bases removed from V and 4 bases from J, the gap between germline ends came to 15 bases.

This sequence joins TRBV11-2 and TRBJ2-3; D might be TRBD2 (6 bases). V shed 3 bases and J shed 2 bases, with 9 bases lying between them. Per the germline V gene, CDR1 is SGHAT and CDR2 is FQNNGV. CDR3 size: 14 residues. CDR3 nucleotide sequence: TGTGCCAGCAGCTTGGCGGGGCCCACAGATACGCAGTATTTT. Translating it yields CASSLAGPTDTQYF.

This chain uses TRBV7-8 with TRBJ2-7; 8 nucleotides align to TRBD2. J gave up 5 bases and V 5 bases, and 11 bases lay outside the gene matches. From germline, CDR1 is SGHVS and CDR2 FQNEAQ. The CDR3 has 15 amino acids. CDR3 bases: TGTGCCAGCAGCGGATCCGGGACTAGGGTCCACGAGCAGTACTTC. It specifies CASSGSGTRVHEQYF.

The rearrangement links TRBV4-3 to TRBJ2-7; maybe TRBD2 (6 bases). With 3 bases removed from V and 3 bases from J, the gap between germline ends came to 15 bases. Germline CDR1 and CDR2: LGHNA and YSLEER. CDR3 length: 15 residues. The CDR3 DNA is TGCGCCAGCAGCCAGGTTTCTAGCGCGAACTACGAGCAGTACTTC. As protein: CASSQVSSANYEQYF.

As to this clone: This CDR3 is also generated by other DNA sequences in the sample. The CDR3 bases are TGCGCCAGCAGCTTGGACGGGGGTAGCTCCTACGAGCAGTACTTC. Amino acid sequence: CASSLDGGSSYEQYF. The chain couples TRBV5-1 to TRBJ2-7; a possible D gene is TRBD2 (6 bases). The CDR3 has 15 residues. Germline lookup yields CDR1 SGHRS and CDR2 YFSETQ. V lost 0 bases to trimming and J lost 0 bases, with 10 bases between them.